Described below is a single T cell receptor beta chain sequence and its context. The antigen remains unidentified. These data come from a study of CD8+ T cells in alopecia areata. Notes on the study in general: Elevated clonality characterized lesional scalp relative to normal scalp, particularly in alopecia totalis/universalis. Normal skin contains resident alphabeta T cells, and these are also sequenced in scalp samples.

The sorting of PBMCs gave CD4+ and CD8+ T cells. Once RNA had been extracted, it was reverse transcribed into cDNA to act as the sequencing template. The table came from immunoSEQ multiplex PCR; TCRdb's copy has only in-frame clones and leaves some out. The table has 100,000 to 120,000 clones, about 60% seen once; the top ten hold 20% to 25%. The CDR3 is made up of 12 amino acids. Germline CDR1 is SQVTM and CDR2 is ANQGSEA. V was cut by 4 bases and J by 6 bases, with 10 bases left in between. The sequence came from a human donor with alopecia areata. This sequence joins TRBV29-1 and TRBJ2-1; D unclear. The sequenced sample was NKG2D-low CD8+ T cells sorted from blood. The CDR3 is CSVVLNPNEQFF. CDR3 DNA sequence: TGCAGCGTTGTGTTGAATCCCAATGAGCAGTTCTTC.